This T cell receptor (beta chain) was retrieved from a study of beta chain features in type 1 diabetes. Findings and limits, study-wide: A greater similarity of naive, central memory and Treg TCRB repertoires was seen among patients than among healthy donors. cDNA-based sequencing might over-represent cells highly expressing TCR. In every one of the four CD4+ subsets, TCRB CDR3s were moderately but significantly shorter in Type 1 diabetes patients. Patients with type 1 diabetes carried fewer insertions and had more deletions at their VDJ junctions.

Remarks on this clone: Its antigen is still unknown.

Naive, central memory, regulatory and stem cell-like memory cells within the CD4+ compartment were sorted using CD45RO/CCR7/CD25/CD127/CD95/CD27. Germline CDR1 and CDR2: MNHEY and SMNVEV (reference sequence). Trimming cost V 6 bases and J 4 bases; bases outside gene matches: 9. The CDR3 consists of 15 residues. Of the isolated RNA, all was reverse transcribed, and so the sequenced material was expressed TCRB transcripts. Data came from immunoSEQ multiplex PCR; TCRdb stores just in-frame clones and leaves some out. The sample yields about 240,000 clones, approximately 15% seen once. V usage is TRBV27 and J usage is TRBJ1-5, with 7 bases fitting TRBD1. The TCR was taken from a man under 40 with type 1 diabetes. Sequences were obtained from naive CD4+ T cells from blood. The CDR3 sequence is CASSRTGRKNQPQHF. The CDR3 region has the DNA TGTGCCAGCAGCCGGACAGGCCGTAAAAATCAGCCCCAGCATTTT.